The 28 T cell receptor beta chains below were found in one sample sequenced in a study of cytomegalovirus exposure and HLA in healthy donors. The PCR contained 60 Vbeta and 13 Jbeta primers. Sequencing was performed with immunoSEQ multiplex PCR; in TCRdb, only in-frame clones are kept and a portion is missing. The sample lists 140,000 or so clones; 80% were seen once. Sequenced material: PBMCs. These receptors were taken from a middle-aged man in good health and CMV-seronegative.

V and J are TRBV6-6 and TRBJ1-3, with TRBD1 as a possible D gene (5 bases). CDR1 and CDR2 (germline): MNHNY, SVGAGI (reference sequence). The CDR3 runs to 12 residues. V gave up 8 bases and J gave up 4 bases, with 9 bases separating them. This CDR3 reads CASLAGGNTIYF. The CDR3 DNA sequence: TGTGCCAGCTTGGCAGGGGGAAACACCATATATTTT.

This clone appeared once. The V gene is TRBV14, the J gene TRBJ2-5; possibly TRBD2 for D (6 bases). Per the germline V gene, CDR1 is SGHDN and CDR2 is FVKESK. V shed 4 bases and J shed 5 bases, with 17 bases lying between them. This CDR3 is 15 amino acids long. In DNA, the CDR3 is TGTGCCAGCAGCCTTAAAACGGGACTCGGGGAGACCCAGTACTTC. Translation: CASSLKTGLGETQYF.

This sequence joins TRBV25-1 and TRBJ1-5, with D possibly matching TRBD1 (5 bases). The CDR3 loop spans 13 amino acids. V gave up 2 bases and J gave up 5 bases, with 7 bases separating them. Germline assignment: CDR1 MGHDK and CDR2 SYGVNS. The CDR3 sequence: CASSETGDQPQHF. DNA of the CDR3: TGTGCCAGCAGTGAAACGGGGGATCAGCCCCAGCATTTT.

The chain couples TRBV2 to TRBJ1-5; possibly TRBD1 for D (5 bases). Germline CDR1 SNHLY, CDR2 FYNNEI. V dropped 6 bases and J dropped 1 base, with 16 bases sitting between them. CDR3 size: 16 residues. The CDR3 region has the DNA TGTGCCAGCAGATCGGGAAGGAGGGGAAGCAATCAGCCCCAGCATTTT. It specifies CASRSGRRGSNQPQHF. The variable domain in full, completed from reference TRBV2 and TRBJ1-5, reads EPEVTQTPSHQVTQMGQEVILRCVPISNHLYFYWYRQILGQKVEFLVSFYNNEISEKSEIFDDQFSVERPDGSNFTLKIRSTKLEDSAMYFCASRSGRRGSNQPQHFGDGTRLSIL.

This chain joins TRBV5-1 and TRBJ1-5; 10 positions match TRBD1. Per germline, CDR1 SGHRS and CDR2 YFSETQ. The V segment lost 3 bases and the J segment 6 bases; nucleotides outside the gene matches: 3. The CDR3 consists of 14 residues. The CDR3 sequence is CASSWGQGTQPQHF. CDR3 DNA: TGCGCCAGCAGCTGGGGACAGGGGACTCAGCCCCAGCATTTT.

The genes are TRBV7-9 and TRBJ2-1; 12 bases align to TRBD2. The germline V gene encodes CDR1 SEHNR and CDR2 FQNEAQ (reference sequence). The CDR3 consists of 16 residues. With 1 base clipped from V and 5 bases from J, the junction kept 3 bases outside the gene matches. The CDR3 nucleotides read TGTGCCAGCAGCTTAGGGCCTAGCGGGGGGGACAATGAGCAGTTCTTC. It translates to CASSLGPSGGDNEQFF.

The V call is TRBV5-1, the J call TRBJ2-5; D may be TRBD2 (6 bases). There are 14 residues in the CDR3. Trimming stripped 5 bases from V and 4 bases from J, with 15 bases between. The germline V gene has CDR1 SGHRS and CDR2 YFSETQ. The CDR3, as DNA: TGCGCCAGCAGGGCGGGGCCGGTTGGAGAGACCCAGTACTTC. This encodes CASRAGPVGETQYF. The variable domain in full, completed from reference TRBV5-1 and TRBJ2-5, reads KAGVTQTPRYLIKTRGQQVTLSCSPISGHRSVSWYQQTPGQGLQFLFEYFSETQRNKGNFPGRFSGRQFSNSRSEMNVSTLELGDSALYLCASRAGPVGETQYFGPGTRLLVL.

The chain recombines TRBV21-1 with TRBJ1-5; the table gives TRBD1 as D, unverified against the DNA. TRBV21-1 is recorded as a pseudogene. The CDR3 consists of 15 residues. The DNA for the CDR3 is TGTGCCAGTGTGACAGGGGTTTCAAGCAATCAGCCCCAGCATTTT. Amino acids: CASVTGVSSNQPQHF.

This chain connects TRBV2 to TRBJ1-4; 9 bases are a match to TRBD1. Germline V CDR1 and CDR2: SNHLY, FYNNEI. The CDR3 is 16 residues long. Unmatched junction bases numbered 7, after V lost 2 bases and J lost 6 bases. CDR3 loop: CASSESRTGADEKLFF. In DNA, the CDR3 is TGTGCCAGCAGTGAATCAAGGACAGGGGCTGATGAAAAACTGTTTTTT.

This chain connects TRBV5-1 to TRBJ2-7; 8 bases line up with TRBD2. The CDR3 covers 15 residues. Trimming removed 0 bases from V and 9 bases from J; junction bases left unmatched: 11. The germline CDR1 and CDR2 sequences are SGHRS and YFSETQ. The CDR3 bases are TGCGCCAGCAGCTTGGACGGGGGGGCCTTCGTCGCGCAGTACTTC. Its translation: CASSLDGGAFVAQYF.

This clone was seen a single time. The CDR3 coding sequence is TGTGCTAGTGGTCCCACCGGGGGACAAGAGACCCAGTACTTC. As protein: CASGPTGGQETQYF. The rearrangement links TRBV12-5 to TRBJ2-5; the D gene is possibly TRBD2 (6 bases). With 5 bases removed from V and 2 bases from J, the gap between germline ends came to 12 bases. The CDR3 has 14 residues. Looked up from germline, CDR1 is LGHNT and CDR2 is FRNRAP.

V and J are TRBV10-1 and TRBJ1-1; possibly TRBD1 for D (6 bases). V was shortened by 8 bases and J by 1 base, with 11 bases between the two germline ends. The V gene's germline CDR1 is WNHNN and CDR2 SYGVQD (reference sequence). The CDR3 runs 13 residues. The CDR3 protein is CASGKDRNTEAFF. The CDR3 region has the DNA TGCGCCAGCGGGAAGGACAGGAACACTGAAGCTTTCTTT.

The sample holds a few counts of this clone. The same CDR3 can be traced to other DNA sequences in this sample. CDR3 amino acids: CASRKDRGNTEAFF. As DNA, the CDR3 is TGCGCCAGCAGAAAGGACAGGGGTAACACTGAAGCTTTCTTT. The chain employs TRBV10-1 and TRBJ1-1; 9 bases match TRBD1. The CDR3 contains 14 residues. Per germline, CDR1 WNHNN and CDR2 SYGVQD (reference sequence). J was trimmed by 2 bases and V by 6 bases; bases with no gene match: 4.

The V gene is TRBV7-8, the J gene TRBJ1-1; D not certain. The germline V gene has CDR1 SGHVS and CDR2 FQNEAQ. The CDR3 extends over 14 amino acids. Trimming removed 4 bases from V and 3 bases from J, with 12 bases in between. This chain's CDR3 is CASSSGRLYTEAFF. The DNA for the CDR3 is TGTGCCAGCAGCTCCGGCAGGCTATACACTGAAGCTTTCTTT.

This clone was observed a handful of times. The chain combines TRBV5-1 with TRBJ1-3, with 7 nucleotides matching TRBD1. There are 16 residues in the CDR3. J was trimmed by 0 bases and V by 3 bases; bases with no gene match: 6. Germline V CDR1 and CDR2: SGHRS, YFSETQ. CDR3 in amino acids: CASSSQGGLSGNTIYF. For the CDR3, the DNA is TGCGCCAGCAGCTCCCAGGGGGGACTCTCTGGAAACACCATATATTTT.

The chain recombines TRBV2 with TRBJ1-6, with a possible D match to TRBD1 (5 bases). Germline CDR1 and CDR2: SNHLY and FYNNEI. The CDR3 runs to 14 residues. Trimming stripped 4 bases from V and 13 bases from J, with 17 bases between. The CDR3 reads CASSADSGGKPLHF. DNA of the CDR3: TGTGCCAGCAGTGCCGACAGCGGGGGAAAGCCCCTCCACTTT.

The chain combines TRBV29-1 with TRBJ2-4; D not resolved. This CDR3 is built from 15 residues. Trimming took off 2 bases at V and 0 bases at J, with 11 bases between the two ends. The germline V gene encodes CDR1 SQVTM and CDR2 ANQGSEA. The CDR3 loop is CSVELAVVAKNIQYF. CDR3 coding DNA: TGCAGCGTTGAACTGGCAGTGGTAGCCAAAAACATTCAGTACTTC. Using reference TRBV29-1 and TRBJ2-4 for the parts outside the CDR3, the full variable domain is SAVISQKPSRDICQRGTSLTIQCQVDSQVTMMFWYRQQPGQSLTLIATANQGSEATYESGFVIDKFPISRPNLTFSTLTVSNMSPEDSSIYLCSVELAVVAKNIQYFGAGTRLSVL.

The genes are TRBV7-2 and TRBJ1-1; D may be TRBD1 (6 bases). Germline CDR1 reads SGHTA; CDR2 reads FQGNSA. The V end was cut by 1 base, the J end by 7 bases, with 10 bases between. The CDR3 extends over 13 amino acids. The CDR3 sequence: CASSLDGTNEAFF. CDR3 coding DNA: TGTGCCAGCAGCTTAGACGGGACAAATGAAGCTTTCTTT.

The chain uses TRBV6-1 and TRBJ1-2, with a weak D call TRBD1 (5 bases). The V and J ends lost 2 bases and 8 bases respectively, with 12 bases between them. Germline assignment: CDR1 MNHNS and CDR2 SASEGT. This CDR3 contains 13 residues. The CDR3 DNA sequence: TGTGCCAGCAGTGAACAGGGAATCTACGGCTACACCTTC. Translating it yields CASSEQGIYGYTF.

The chain links TRBV23-1 to TRBJ2-7; a possible D gene is TRBD2 (6 bases). TRBV23-1 is sorted into the ORF group, with uncertain function. The CDR3 length is 13 residues. Trimming removed 4 bases from V and 4 bases from J, with 11 bases in between. The CDR3: CASSPPREYEQYF. CDR3 sequence (DNA): TGCGCCAGCAGTCCCCCTCGGGAGTACGAGCAGTACTTC.

This clone appeared once. This chain connects TRBV9 to TRBJ2-3; D is uncertain. Trimming shortened V by 9 bases and J by 2 bases, and 16 bases separated the two germline ends. This CDR3 is 14 amino acids long. Germline V gene lookup returns CDR1 SGDLS and CDR2 YYNGEE. This CDR3 is CATSPGHITDTQYF. The CDR3 bases are TGTGCCACCTCCCCAGGCCATATCACAGATACGCAGTATTTT.

This clone has a single count. The chain is built from TRBV5-4 and TRBJ2-7; no definite D call. This CDR3 is built from 14 residues. With 1 base removed from V and 2 bases from J, the gap between germline ends came to 10 bases. In germline, CDR1 is SGHNT, CDR2 YYREEE (reference sequence). The CDR3 sequence: CASSLSAATYEQYF. In nucleotides, the CDR3 is TGTGCCAGCAGCTTGTCGGCGGCAACCTACGAGCAGTACTTC.

This clone was observed a few times. This chain joins TRBV4-2 and TRBJ2-7, with 10 bases identical to TRBD1. This CDR3 is 14 amino acids long. Germline V CDR1 and CDR2: LGHNA, YNFKEQ. J lost 5 bases, V lost 4 bases, and 5 bases had no gene match. This CDR3 reads CASSPTGGRDEQYF. The DNA for the CDR3 is TGTGCCAGCAGCCCGACAGGGGGCCGCGACGAGCAGTACTTC.

The V call is TRBV7-8, the J call TRBJ1-5, with D tentatively TRBD1 (5 bases). Per the germline V gene, CDR1 is SGHVS and CDR2 is FQNEAQ. V lost 0 bases and J lost 1, with 7 bases in between. The length of the CDR3 is 15 residues. The CDR3 is CASSLAGVSNQPQHF. The CDR3 DNA reads as TGTGCCAGCAGCTTAGCAGGGGTCAGCAATCAGCCCCAGCATTTT.

The rearrangement joins TRBV5-6 to TRBJ2-3; 13 positions match TRBD2. Per the germline V gene, CDR1 is SGHDT and CDR2 is YYEEEE. V lost 4 bases to trimming and J lost 0 bases; unmatched junction nucleotides: 8. This CDR3 has 18 residues. In DNA, the CDR3 is TGTGCCAGCAGCAAACCGGGACTAGCGGGATCTAGCACAGATACGCAGTATTTT. This translates into CASSKPGLAGSSTDTQYF.

This CDR3 is CASSLALGGAADTQYF. The CDR3 coding sequence is TGTGCCAGCAGCTTAGCCCTCGGGGGGGCCGCAGATACGCAGTATTTT. The rearrangement links TRBV7-6 to TRBJ2-3; 8 bases fit TRBD2. This CDR3 region has 16 residues. V lost 0 bases, J lost 4 bases, and 6 bases stayed unmatched. CDR1 and CDR2 (germline): SGHVS, FNYEAQ. The full variable domain, in which reference TRBV7-6 and TRBJ2-3 provide the parts outside the CDR3, is GAGVSQSPRYKVTKRGQDVALRCDPISGHVSLYWYRQALGQGPEFLTYFNYEAQQDKSGLPNDRFSAERPEGSISTLTIQRTEQRDSAMYRCASSLALGGAADTQYFGPGTRLTVL.

This chain uses TRBV2 with TRBJ1-3; TRBD1 is a possible D gene (6 bases). The germline CDR1 and CDR2 sequences are SNHLY and FYNNEI. This CDR3 is built from 22 residues. Trimming took off 8 bases at V and 1 base at J, with 36 bases between the two ends. In DNA, the CDR3 is TGTGCCAGCTCTAGACGGACAGCACAACTGCCCTCATACAGCACATCTGGAAACACCATATATTTT. Protein product: CASSRRTAQLPSYSTSGNTIYF.

The chain joins TRBV29-1 to TRBJ1-2; D remains ambiguous. V was cut by 1 base and J by 4 bases, with 10 bases left in between. Germline V lookup: CDR1 SQVTM, CDR2 ANQGSEA. The length of the CDR3 is 13 residues. CDR3 nucleotides: TGCAGCGTTGAAGCGGAGACTAGCTATGGCTACACCTTC. Residues: CSVEAETSYGYTF.